One T cell receptor beta chain is described in this entry. The cDNA for TCR beta came from 5'RACE template switching with UMIs. TCRdb re-called the 5' RACE reads and catalogs CDR3 proteins one per entry, DNA excluded. The sample totals fewer than 400,000 distinct CDR3 sequences. This sample is part of a study of T cells expressing NK-cell markers. The CDR3 runs to 13 residues. CDR1 is SGHDT and CDR2 is YYEEEE in the germline V gene. The chain employs TRBV5-6 and TRBJ2-7; TCRdb's D call of TRBD1 is untestable without DNA. The receptor was derived from a woman between 45 and 65 years old in good health. Sequencing used blood T cells: a sorted CD56 or NKG2C T cell subset, CD4+ or CD8+ T cells, or bulk PBMC T cells (not recorded which). The CDR3 sequence is CASSYRQNYEQYF.